The 17 T cell receptor beta chains below all came from one sample that was sequenced in a study of radiotherapy plus CTLA-4 blockade in lung cancer. Profiling relied on immunoSEQ multiplex PCR, and the TCRdb table lists in-frame clones only, not all of them. This table holds roughly 30,000 clones, 60% to 80% found once. The material was peripheral blood, obtained from a patient treated with radiotherapy plus ipilimumab. The receptors stem from a human donor with non-small cell lung cancer who had stable disease on radiotherapy plus ipilimumab.

The chain is built from TRBV6-5 and TRBJ2-7; D not certain. The CDR3 is made up of 14 amino acids. Trimming took 1 base from V and 2 from J, leaving 9 bases between them. Germline values: CDR1 MNHEY, CDR2 SVGAGI. The CDR3 bases are TGTGCCAGCAGTTACTTTGGCACTACCTACGAGCAGTACTTC. Encoded protein: CASSYFGTTYEQYF.

This clone appeared a single time. This chain connects TRBV2 to TRBJ1-4, with unresolved D. Trimming took off 6 bases at V and 8 bases at J, with 10 bases between the two ends. The CDR3 spans 12 residues. Germline V gene sequence: CDR1 SNHLY, CDR2 FYNNEI. The CDR3 nucleotides are TGTGCCAGCAGAGGCTCGGCCGAAAAACTGTTTTTT. This gives the protein CASRGSAEKLFF.

The chain is built from TRBV10-3 and TRBJ1-3; D is undetermined. This CDR3 has 14 amino acids. Germline V gene sequence: CDR1 ENHRY, CDR2 SYGVKD. Trimming removed 2 bases at V and 4 bases at J, with 9 bases between. The CDR3 region has the DNA TGTGCCATCAGTGAGGCGGGATCGGGAAACACCATATATTTT. It encodes CAISEAGSGNTIYF.

The chain couples TRBV5-1 to TRBJ2-3; D is perhaps TRBD1 (6 bases). Trimming pared 5 bases from V and 2 bases from J, leaving 15 bases between. CDR1 is SGHRS and CDR2 is YFSETQ in the germline V gene. CDR3 size: 15 residues. The CDR3 is CASRASGQPTDTQYF. In DNA form, the CDR3 reads TGCGCCAGCAGGGCCTCGGGACAACCCACAGATACGCAGTATTTT.

This clone was seen a handful of times. V and J are TRBV5-1 and TRBJ2-4, with D hard to call. V was pared by 4 bases and J by 1 base, with 15 bases between. CDR3 length: 16 amino acids. In germline, CDR1 is SGHRS, CDR2 YFSETQ. The CDR3 reads CASSLWAGRAKNIQYF. The CDR3 DNA reads as TGCGCCAGCAGCCTCTGGGCAGGCCGTGCCAAAAACATTCAGTACTTC.

V usage is TRBV28 and J usage is TRBJ1-5; TRBD1 matches at 10 bases. V lost 2 bases to trimming and J lost 9 bases; unmatched junction nucleotides: 7. Germline loops: CDR1 MDHEN, CDR2 SYDVKM. The CDR3 loop spans 15 amino acids. CDR3 nucleotide sequence: TGTGCCAGCAGTTTAGGGGACAGGGGTTTAAGGCCCCAGCATTTT. Its protein product is CASSLGDRGLRPQHF.

The chain carries TRBV7-9 and TRBJ1-1; D is uncertain. V lost 1 base to trimming and J lost 0 bases, with 9 bases between them. CDR3 length: 15 residues. Germline V lookup: CDR1 SEHNR, CDR2 FQNEAQ (reference sequence). The CDR3: CASSLGQSLNTEAFF. The CDR3 DNA sequence: TGTGCCAGCAGCTTAGGCCAAAGCTTGAACACTGAAGCTTTCTTT.

The chain joins TRBV30 to TRBJ1-1; TRBD1 aligns across 7 bases. The CDR3 covers 16 residues. Germline CDR1 is GTSNPN and CDR2 is SVGIG (reference sequence). The trim removed 5 bases at V and 1 base at J, leaving 13 bases unmatched. The CDR3 sequence: CAWDLPPGQSNTEAFF. CDR3 sequence (DNA): TGTGCCTGGGATTTACCTCCGGGACAGTCGAACACTGAAGCTTTCTTT.

V usage is TRBV7-9 and J usage is TRBJ2-2; TRBD1 agrees at 8 bases. Germline trimming cut 4 bases from V and 0 bases from J; bases unmatched to any gene: 4. Germline values: CDR1 SEHNR, CDR2 FQNEAQ (reference sequence). The CDR3 is 16 residues long. The CDR3 spells CASSSRDRSNTGELFF. The CDR3, as DNA: TGTGCCAGCAGCTCCCGGGACAGGTCGAACACCGGGGAGCTGTTTTTT.

V is TRBV19 and J is TRBJ1-1, with TRBD1 identical over 7 bases. This CDR3 region has 23 residues. V lost 5 bases and J lost 0; bases outside the gene matches: 30. Germline CDR1 is LNHDA and CDR2 is SQIVND (reference sequence). As DNA, the CDR3 is TGTGCCAGTAGTCCACCATGGGGTTGGGAGACAGGGTCCTCCAAAGGCATGAACACTGAAGCTTTCTTT. Amino acid sequence: CASSPPWGWETGSSKGMNTEAFF.

The V gene is TRBV5-1, the J gene TRBJ1-1; D is perhaps TRBD1 (5 bases). CDR3 size: 15 residues. Germline CDR1 is SGHRS and CDR2 is YFSETQ. The ends were cut back, 3 bases at V and 4 bases at J, with 16 bases in the middle. The CDR3 nucleotides read TGCGCCAGCAGCTACGGCCACCGGGGGAGCACTGAAGCTTTCTTT. Protein product: CASSYGHRGSTEAFF.

This chain links TRBV6-5 with TRBJ1-2; D is perhaps TRBD1 (5 bases). CDR3 length: 15 amino acids. Germline V gene lookup returns CDR1 MNHEY and CDR2 SVGAGI. The V end lost 2 bases, the J end lost 7 bases, and 17 bases lay between the germline ends. CDR3 sequence reads: CASSYGEGTEFGYTF. The CDR3 nucleotides are TGTGCCAGCAGTTACGGGGAGGGGACGGAATTTGGCTACACCTTC.

The V gene is TRBV5-6, the J gene TRBJ2-3; no clear D gene. The CDR3 has 15 amino acids. Germline V gives CDR1 SGHDT, CDR2 YYEEEE. V shed 2 bases and J shed 2 bases, with 12 bases lying between them. DNA of the CDR3: TGTGCCAGCAGCTTTATCGGTAGCCTCACAGATACGCAGTATTTT. Amino acids: CASSFIGSLTDTQYF.

This clone was detected only once. This chain connects TRBV5-5 to TRBJ2-2, with D perhaps matching TRBD1 or TRBD2 (6 bases each). Germline assignment: CDR1 SGHKS and CDR2 YYEKEE (reference sequence). This CDR3 contains 15 residues. Trimming cost V 10 bases and J 5 bases, with 21 bases left between them. CDR3 amino acids: CAATRGADTTGELFF. CDR3 in DNA: TGTGCCGCCACGAGGGGGGCTGACACTACCGGGGAGCTGTTTTTT.

This chain links TRBV6-5 with TRBJ1-1; D is unresolved. Germline CDR1 MNHEY, CDR2 SVGAGI. The V and J ends lost 9 bases and 1 base respectively, with 12 bases between them. The CDR3 runs 13 residues. The CDR3 reads CASRYGKNTEAFF. The CDR3 DNA sequence: TGTGCCAGTCGCTACGGAAAGAACACTGAAGCTTTCTTT.

J is TRBJ2-5 and V is TRBV6-4, with a weak D call TRBD1 (6 bases). The CDR3 sequence is 15 residues long. V was clipped by 5 bases and J by 2 bases, with 15 bases between them. CDR1 and CDR2 (germline): MRHNA, SNTAGT. In DNA, the CDR3 is TGTGCCAGCAGTCCTAAACAGGGCCCGCAAGAGACCCAGTACTTC. Its protein product is CASSPKQGPQETQYF.

DNA of the CDR3: TGTGCCACCCGCGGACAGTGGACTGAAGCTTTCTTT. The encoded protein is CATRGQWTEAFF. This chain connects TRBV19 to TRBJ1-1; the D gene is possibly TRBD1 (6 bases). CDR1 is LNHDA and CDR2 is SQIVND in the germline V gene (reference sequence). Between the trimmed V and J ends, which lost 10 bases and 5 bases, there was a span of 14 bases. CDR3 length equals 12 residues.